This T cell receptor (beta chain) is from a study of human T cells and chemical hapten exposure. This clonotype was detected ten times or more. The time point here: patch test 3, about 24 weeks after DPC sensitization. Treatment described: therapeutic diphenylcyclopropenone sensitization with weekly scalp DPC. In TCRdb, the RACE reads were re-called with MiXCR into one record per CDR3 protein. The table includes about 90,000 distinct CDR3 sequences, about a tenth detected once. Germline CDR1 is DFQATT and CDR2 is SNEGSKA (reference sequence). The length of the CDR3 is 12 residues. Trimming removed 6 bases from V and 4 bases from J, with 12 bases in between.

J is TRBJ1-1 and V is TRBV20-1; D unresolved. The sequenced sample was whole blood, obtained in connection with sensitization to the hapten diphenylcyclopropenone (DPC). The source of this sequence is a woman in her thirties with alopecia areata. Some clones in this sample may be carry-over from other donors' samples. CDR3 protein: CSARVFATEAFF. The CDR3 DNA reads TGCAGTGCGCGTGTCTTCGCCACTGAAGCTTTCTTT.